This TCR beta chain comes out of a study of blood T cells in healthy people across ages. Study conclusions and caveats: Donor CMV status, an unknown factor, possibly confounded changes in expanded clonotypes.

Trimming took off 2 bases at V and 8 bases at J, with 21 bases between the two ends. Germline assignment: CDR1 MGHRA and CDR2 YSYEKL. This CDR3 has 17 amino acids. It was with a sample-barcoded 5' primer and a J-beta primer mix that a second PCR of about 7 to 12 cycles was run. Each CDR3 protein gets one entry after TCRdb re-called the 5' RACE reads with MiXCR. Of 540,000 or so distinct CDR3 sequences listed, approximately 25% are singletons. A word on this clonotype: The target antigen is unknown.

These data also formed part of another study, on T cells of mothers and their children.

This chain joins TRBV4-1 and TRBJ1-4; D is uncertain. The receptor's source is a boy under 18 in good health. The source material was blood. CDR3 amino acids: CASSQSTVKPTGEKLFF. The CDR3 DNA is TGCGCCAGCAGCCAAAGTACGGTGAAGCCAACGGGGGAAAAACTGTTTTTT.